The 26 T cell receptor beta chains in this list originate from one sample, sequenced in a study of T cells in Graves' hyperthyroidism and ophthalmopathy. Amplified TCR beta CDR3 regions came from RNA transcripts. HTBI primers were employed in a first-round RT-PCR of the TCR CDR3. TCRdb itself ran the multiplex PCR reads through MiXCR, one entry per CDR3 protein. The sample holds approximately 590,000 distinct CDR3 sequences, 15% to 18% seen once. The sequenced sample was blood. These receptors all come from a woman aged 25 to 39 with Graves' hyperthyroidism.

This clonotype was counted many times. The chain has TRBV7-2 and TRBJ2-3, with D perhaps TRBD2 (6 bases). This CDR3 contains 14 residues. V dropped 6 bases and J dropped 3 bases, with 13 bases sitting between them. Germline V lookup: CDR1 SGHTA, CDR2 FQGNSA. For the CDR3, the DNA is TGTGCCAGCAGAACTAGAGGAGGGACAGATACGCAGTATTTT. Its translation: CASRTRGGTDTQYF.

This chain connects TRBV5-1 to TRBJ2-3; 9 nucleotides agree with TRBD1. The CDR3 totals 15 residues. Trimming at V came to 6 bases and at J to 5 bases, leaving 10 bases not matched to a gene. Germline V gene lookup returns CDR1 SGHRS and CDR2 YFSETQ. CDR3 residues: CASNLIQGARDTQYF. CDR3 DNA sequence: TGCGCCAGCAACCTTATACAGGGGGCCAGAGATACGCAGTATTTT.

This clonotype was recorded many times. The chain combines TRBV6-1 with TRBJ2-1; D remains ambiguous. Germline-derived CDR1 and CDR2 are MNHNS and SASEGT. V was shortened by 2 bases and J by 10 bases, with 6 bases between the two germline ends. The CDR3 spans 11 residues. The CDR3 DNA reads as TGTGCCAGCAGTGAATTTCTAGAGCAGTTCTTC. This translates into CASSEFLEQFF.

This clonotype showed up just a few times. J is TRBJ2-7 and V is TRBV3-1, with 9 bases that match TRBD1. V shed 5 bases, J shed 6 bases, and the junction held 8 bases outside the gene matches. CDR3 size: 14 residues. Per the germline V gene, CDR1 is LGHDT and CDR2 is YNNKEL (reference sequence). CDR3 sequence reads: CASSNRDRVSEQYF. The CDR3 DNA follows: TGTGCCAGCAGCAACCGGGACAGGGTCTCCGAGCAGTACTTC.

The genes are TRBV6-2 or TRBV6-3 and TRBJ2-7; maybe TRBD2 (5 bases). The CDR3 contains 14 residues. Germline V lookup: CDR1 MNHEY, CDR2 SVGEGT. V lost 4 bases and J 7 bases, leaving 17 bases between the germline ends. CDR3 sequence: CASSSFGGLWEQYF. In nucleotides, the CDR3 is TGTGCCAGCAGTTCGTTCGGAGGCCTGTGGGAGCAGTACTTC.

This clonotype was found many times. The chain has TRBV7-9 and TRBJ2-5, with D unclear. Germline V gene data show CDR1 as SEHNR and CDR2 as FQNEAQ (reference sequence). Trimming pared 9 bases from V and 5 bases from J, leaving 13 bases between. This CDR3 is built from 12 residues. The chain's CDR3 is CASGHGAETQYF. CDR3 in DNA: TGTGCCAGTGGCCATGGCGCGGAGACCCAGTACTTC.

In its sample, this clonotype was seen many times. The chain carries TRBV28 and TRBJ2-2; 15 bases line up with TRBD2. Unmatched junction bases numbered 8, after V lost 5 bases and J lost 1 base. Germline CDR1 reads MDHEN; CDR2 reads SYDVKM. The CDR3 consists of 19 residues. The CDR3 spells CASSPWRGLAGGNTGELFF. The CDR3 region has the DNA TGTGCCAGCAGTCCCTGGAGGGGACTAGCGGGAGGGAACACCGGGGAGCTGTTTTTT.

This rearrangement joins TRBV4-1 to TRBJ1-2; a possible D gene is TRBD1 (6 bases). The CDR3 has 18 amino acids. Looked up from germline, CDR1 is MGHRA and CDR2 is YSYEKL. V was shortened by 3 bases and J by 1 base, with 21 bases between the two germline ends. In nucleotides, the CDR3 is TGCGCCAGCAGCCACCCTCCTGGGCAGGGGAGGAATAACTATGGCTACACCTTC. Its protein product is CASSHPPGQGRNNYGYTF.

In its sample, this clonotype was seen many times. The chain employs TRBV7-3 and TRBJ1-1; a weak D match, TRBD1 (6 bases). Trimming took off 1 base at V and 4 bases at J, with 13 bases between the two ends. There are 15 residues in the CDR3. Per the germline V gene, CDR1 is SGHTA and CDR2 is FQGTGA. Here the CDR3 DNA reads TGTGCCAGCAGCTTAAATGGGGGCAGGGGCACTGAAGCTTTCTTT. It codes for CASSLNGGRGTEAFF.

This clonotype was seen at least ten times. CDR3 residues: CASSPTGVDGYTF. The CDR3 DNA is TGTGCCAGCTCACCAACGGGGGTTGATGGCTACACCTTC. J is TRBJ1-2 and V is TRBV18, with a possible D match to TRBD1 (5 bases). Trimming took off 2 bases at V and 6 bases at J, with 10 bases between the two ends. Looked up from germline, CDR1 is KGHSH and CDR2 is LQKENI. The CDR3 loop spans 13 amino acids.

Ten or more counts support this clonotype. The chain links TRBV11-2 to TRBJ2-7, with TRBD1 identical over 7 bases. CDR1 is SGHAT, CDR2 FQNNGV, per germline. Trimming removed 5 bases from V and 6 bases from J; junction bases left unmatched: 10. CDR3 size: 14 residues. CDR3 DNA sequence: TGTGCCAGCAGCCCCATGACAGGGCAGGGCGAGCAGTACTTC. Residues: CASSPMTGQGEQYF.

This clonotype has a count of ten or more. The V gene is TRBV29-1, the J gene TRBJ2-3, with 11 nucleotides matching TRBD2. The germline V gene encodes CDR1 SQVTM and CDR2 ANQGSEA. The CDR3 covers 15 residues. CDR3 nucleotide sequence: TGCATCCAACCCTACTTAGCGGGAGGGCCAGATACGCAGTATTTT. Protein: CIQPYLAGGPDTQYF.

In regard to this clonotype: It may be a read error: a sequence one base away is much more abundant. The rearrangement uses TRBV2 and TRBJ2-7; 7 bases agree with TRBD1. From germline, CDR1 is SNHLY and CDR2 FYNNEI. CDR3 length: 12 residues. V lost 10 bases and J lost 4; bases outside the gene matches: 7. In DNA, the CDR3 is TGTGCCAACACACAGGGGTGGTACGAGCAGTACTTC. The encoded protein is CANTQGWYEQYF.

There are a few counts of this clonotype. V and J are TRBV24-1 and TRBJ2-2; D uncertain. The V end lost 3 bases, the J end lost 1 base, and 8 bases lay between the germline ends. CDR3 length equals 15 residues. CDR1 and CDR2 from the germline V gene are KGHDR and SFDVKD. CDR3 bases: TGTGCCACCAGTGATAGGGTGGGGAACACCGGGGAGCTGTTTTTT. This translates into CATSDRVGNTGELFF.

This clonotype was found many times. The rearrangement links TRBV2 to TRBJ1-2, with unresolved D. Germline V gene lookup returns CDR1 SNHLY and CDR2 FYNNEI. Trimming took off 10 bases at V and 6 bases at J, with 15 bases between the two ends. This CDR3 contains 12 residues. The chain's CDR3 is CATHPAGHGYTF. The CDR3 DNA sequence: TGTGCCACCCACCCCGCTGGGCATGGCTACACCTTC.

This clonotype was observed many times. The chain couples TRBV27 to TRBJ1-1; no firm D call. The CDR3 is 13 residues long. Trimming took off 8 bases at V and 3 bases at J, with 13 bases between the two ends. Germline V gives CDR1 MNHEY, CDR2 SMNVEV (reference sequence). The CDR3 region is CASRPYADTEAFF. The CDR3 nucleotides read TGTGCCAGCCGCCCCTACGCAGACACTGAAGCTTTCTTT.

The gene calls are TRBV10-3 and TRBJ2-2; the D gene is possibly TRBD2 (6 bases). The germline V gene has CDR1 ENHRY and CDR2 SYGVKD. V lost 6 bases to trimming and J lost 1 base, with 12 bases between them. The CDR3 contains 15 residues. CDR3 in amino acids: CAISKAGVNTGELFF. The CDR3 DNA reads TGTGCCATCAGCAAAGCGGGCGTGAACACCGGGGAGCTGTTTTTT.

The chain is built from TRBV6-1 and TRBJ1-1; D is ambiguous. Germline V CDR1 and CDR2: MNHNS, SASEGT. The CDR3 is 14 residues long. Deletions cut 6 bases from V and 1 base from J, with 12 bases between. The CDR3 DNA sequence: TGTGCCAGCAGCCGAGGAGGAACGAACACTGAAGCTTTCTTT. Translated: CASSRGGTNTEAFF.

This clonotype showed up many times. The chain couples TRBV28 to TRBJ2-7; the match to TRBD2 covers 8 bases. This CDR3 is 13 amino acids long. CDR1 is MDHEN, CDR2 SYDVKM, per germline. Trimming at V came to 7 bases and at J to 2 bases, leaving 4 bases not matched to a gene. The CDR3 DNA sequence: TGTGCCAGCACCGGGGGGGGACCCTACGAGCAGTACTTC. Its translation: CASTGGGPYEQYF. The complete variable domain, with remaining parts taken from reference TRBV28 and TRBJ2-7, reads DVKVTQSSRYLVKRTGEKVFLECVQDMDHENMFWYRQDPGLGLRLIYFSYDVKMKEKGDIPEGYSVSREKKERFSLILESASTNQTSMYLCASTGGGPYEQYFGPGTRLTVT.

V is TRBV20-1 and J is TRBJ1-4, with 10 bases matching TRBD1. Germline values: CDR1 DFQATT, CDR2 SNEGSKA (reference sequence). CDR3 length: 14 amino acids. The J segment lost 8 bases and the V segment lost 6 bases, leaving 9 bases of the junction unmatched. CDR3 nucleotide sequence: TGCAGTGCCGAGACAGGGGGCGGCTACGAAAAACTGTTTTTT. This gives the protein CSAETGGGYEKLFF.

The chain links TRBV4-1 to TRBJ2-1, with 7 bases matching TRBD2. CDR1 and CDR2 (germline): MGHRA, YSYEKL. The CDR3 is 17 residues long. V shed 1 base, J shed 3 bases, and the junction held 9 bases outside the gene matches. This chain's CDR3 is CASSQGDAGVFYNEQFF. The DNA for the CDR3 is TGCGCCAGCAGCCAAGGTGATGCGGGGGTGTTCTACAATGAGCAGTTCTTC.

V gene TRBV4-1 combines with J gene TRBJ2-2, with D possibly being TRBD1 (7 bases). V lost 1 base, J lost 4 bases, and 13 bases lay in between. Germline values: CDR1 MGHRA, CDR2 YSYEKL. The CDR3 runs to 16 residues. The DNA for the CDR3 is TGCGCCAGCAGCCAAGGCGGGGACAGTAGCACCGGGGAGCTGTTTTTT. As protein: CASSQGGDSSTGELFF.

In its sample, this clonotype was seen many times. This chain joins TRBV7-9 and TRBJ1-1, with a tentative D call TRBD1 (5 bases). The V gene's germline CDR1 is SEHNR and CDR2 FQNEAQ (reference sequence). This CDR3 spans 16 amino acids. V was shortened by 5 bases and J by 3 bases, with 19 bases between the two germline ends. The CDR3 region is CASSGRRRGSDTEAFF. The CDR3 DNA sequence: TGTGCCAGCAGCGGCCGGCGAAGGGGCTCGGACACTGAAGCTTTCTTT. The whole variable domain, filled in from reference TRBV7-9 and TRBJ1-1, reads DTGVSQNPRHKITKRGQNVTFRCDPISEHNRLYWYRQTLGQGPEFLTYFQNEAQLEKSRLLSDRFSAERPKGSFSTLEIQRTEQGDSAMYLCASSGRRRGSDTEAFFGQGTRLTVV.

This chain links TRBV7-2 with TRBJ2-7; D may correspond to TRBD1 or TRBD2 (7 bases each). V was trimmed by 5 bases and J by 4 bases, leaving 15 bases between them. This CDR3 is built from 14 residues. Germline CDR1 reads SGHTA; CDR2 reads FQGNSA. The CDR3 sequence: CASSPAGQLYEQYF. The CDR3 DNA follows: TGTGCCAGCAGCCCAGCGGGACAGTTGTACGAGCAGTACTTC.

This clonotype has a count of ten or more. This chain links TRBV6-2 or TRBV6-3 with TRBJ2-7; 11 bases are a match to TRBD1. From germline, CDR1 is MNHEY and CDR2 SVGEGT. The junction had 6 bases not matched to a gene; V was cut back by 1 base and J by 4 bases. The CDR3 is 16 amino acids. The CDR3 region has the DNA TGTGCCAGCAGTTACTATTCGGGACAGGGGGTTTACGAGCAGTACTTC. Its translation is CASSYYSGQGVYEQYF.

This clonotype was seen a few times. The V gene is TRBV20-1, the J gene TRBJ2-4, with no clear D. The germline CDR1 and CDR2 sequences are DFQATT and SNEGSKA (reference sequence). This CDR3 is built from 15 residues. V lost 3 bases to trimming and J lost 0 bases, with 12 bases between them. As DNA, the CDR3 is TGCAGTGCTAGGCTCGTAGACCTAGCCAAAAACATTCAGTACTTC. Amino acid sequence: CSARLVDLAKNIQYF.